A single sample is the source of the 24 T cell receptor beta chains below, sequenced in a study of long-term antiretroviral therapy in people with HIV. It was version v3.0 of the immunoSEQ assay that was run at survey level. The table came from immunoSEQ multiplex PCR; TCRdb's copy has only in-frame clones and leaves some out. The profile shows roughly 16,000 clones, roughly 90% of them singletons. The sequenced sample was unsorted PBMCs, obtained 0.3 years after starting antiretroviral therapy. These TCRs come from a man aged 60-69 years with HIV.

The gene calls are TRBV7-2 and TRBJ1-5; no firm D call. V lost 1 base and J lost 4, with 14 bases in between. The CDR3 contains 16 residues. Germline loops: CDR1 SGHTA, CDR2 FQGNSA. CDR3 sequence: CASSLVRAGPNQPQHF. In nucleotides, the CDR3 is TGTGCCAGCAGCTTAGTCCGGGCAGGACCAAATCAGCCCCAGCATTTT.

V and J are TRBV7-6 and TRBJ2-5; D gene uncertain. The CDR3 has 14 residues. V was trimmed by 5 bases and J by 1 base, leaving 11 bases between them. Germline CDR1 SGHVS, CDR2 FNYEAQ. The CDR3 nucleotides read TGTGCCAGCAGCGATCCCGCCAGCCAAGAGACCCAGTACTTC. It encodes CASSDPASQETQYF.

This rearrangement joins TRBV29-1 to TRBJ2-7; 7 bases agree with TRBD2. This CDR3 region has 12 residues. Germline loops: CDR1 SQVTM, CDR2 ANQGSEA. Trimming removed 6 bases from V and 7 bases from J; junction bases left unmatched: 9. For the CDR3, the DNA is TGCAGCGTAAGGGAGGGGATCGGGGAGCAGTACTTC. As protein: CSVREGIGEQYF.

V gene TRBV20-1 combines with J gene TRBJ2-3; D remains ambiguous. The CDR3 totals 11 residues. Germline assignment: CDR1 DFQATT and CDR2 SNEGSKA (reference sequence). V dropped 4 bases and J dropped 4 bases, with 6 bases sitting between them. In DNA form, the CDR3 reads TGCAGTGCTACCACAGCAGATACGCAGTATTTT. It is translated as CSATTADTQYF.

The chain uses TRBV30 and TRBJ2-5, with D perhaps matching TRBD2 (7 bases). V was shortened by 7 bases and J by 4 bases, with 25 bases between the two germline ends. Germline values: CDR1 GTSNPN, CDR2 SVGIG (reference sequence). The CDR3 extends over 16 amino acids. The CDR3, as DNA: TGTGCCTTCCTATATCGGGGGCGGGGGTTAATAGAGACCCAGTACTTC. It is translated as CAFLYRGRGLIETQYF.

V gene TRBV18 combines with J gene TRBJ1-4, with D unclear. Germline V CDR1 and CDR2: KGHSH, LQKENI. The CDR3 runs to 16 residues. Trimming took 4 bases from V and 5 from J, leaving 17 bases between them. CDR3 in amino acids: CASSQRAWTLNEKLFF. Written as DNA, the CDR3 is TGTGCCAGCTCACAAAGGGCATGGACTCTAAATGAAAAACTGTTTTTT.

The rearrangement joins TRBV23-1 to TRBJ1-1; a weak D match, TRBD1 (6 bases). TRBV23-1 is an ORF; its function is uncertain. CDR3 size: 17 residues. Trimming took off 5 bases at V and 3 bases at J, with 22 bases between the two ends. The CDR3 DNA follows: TGCGCCAGCAGTGCGCACAGGGTTGACGAGGGAGACACTGAAGCTTTCTTT. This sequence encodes CASSAHRVDEGDTEAFF.

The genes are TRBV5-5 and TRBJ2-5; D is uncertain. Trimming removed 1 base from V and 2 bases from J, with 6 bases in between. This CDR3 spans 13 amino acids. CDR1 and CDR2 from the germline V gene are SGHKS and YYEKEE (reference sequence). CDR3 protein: CASSLSLQETQYF. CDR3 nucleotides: TGTGCCAGCAGCTTGAGTCTGCAAGAGACCCAGTACTTC.

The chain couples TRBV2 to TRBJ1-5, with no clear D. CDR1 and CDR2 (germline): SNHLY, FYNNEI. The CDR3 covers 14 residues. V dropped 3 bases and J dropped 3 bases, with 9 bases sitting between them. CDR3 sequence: CASSDVQFNQPQHF. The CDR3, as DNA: TGTGCCAGCAGTGACGTACAGTTCAATCAGCCCCAGCATTTT.

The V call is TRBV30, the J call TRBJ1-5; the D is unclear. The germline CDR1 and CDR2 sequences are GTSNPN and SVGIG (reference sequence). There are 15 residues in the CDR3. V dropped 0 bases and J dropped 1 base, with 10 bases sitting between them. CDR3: CAWSVRGLSNQPQHF. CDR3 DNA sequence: TGTGCCTGGAGTGTACGTGGGTTGAGCAATCAGCCCCAGCATTTT.

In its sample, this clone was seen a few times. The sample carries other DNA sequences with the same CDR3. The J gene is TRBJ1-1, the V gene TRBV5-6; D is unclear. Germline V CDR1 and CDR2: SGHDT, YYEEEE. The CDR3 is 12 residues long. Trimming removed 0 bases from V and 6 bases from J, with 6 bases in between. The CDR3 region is CASSLGAAEAFF. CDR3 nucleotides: TGTGCCAGCAGCTTGGGCGCGGCTGAAGCTTTCTTT.

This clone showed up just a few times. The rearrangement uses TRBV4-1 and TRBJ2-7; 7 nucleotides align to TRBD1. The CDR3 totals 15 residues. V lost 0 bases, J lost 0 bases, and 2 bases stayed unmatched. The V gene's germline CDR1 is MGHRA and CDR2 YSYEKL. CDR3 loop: CASSQEGQLSYEQYF. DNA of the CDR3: TGCGCCAGCAGCCAAGAGGGACAGCTCTCCTACGAGCAGTACTTC.

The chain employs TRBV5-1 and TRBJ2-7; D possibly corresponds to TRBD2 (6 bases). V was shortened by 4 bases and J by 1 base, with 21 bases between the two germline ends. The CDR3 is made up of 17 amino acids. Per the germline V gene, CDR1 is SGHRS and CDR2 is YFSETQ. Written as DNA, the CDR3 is TGCGCCAGCAGCAATGCGGCCCATGGGGGAGGTTCCTACGAGCAGTACTTC. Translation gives CASSNAAHGGGSYEQYF. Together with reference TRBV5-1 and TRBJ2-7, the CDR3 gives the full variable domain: KAGVTQTPRYLIKTRGQQVTLSCSPISGHRSVSWYQQTPGQGLQFLFEYFSETQRNKGNFPGRFSGRQFSNSRSEMNVSTLELGDSALYLCASSNAAHGGGSYEQYFGPGTRLTVT.

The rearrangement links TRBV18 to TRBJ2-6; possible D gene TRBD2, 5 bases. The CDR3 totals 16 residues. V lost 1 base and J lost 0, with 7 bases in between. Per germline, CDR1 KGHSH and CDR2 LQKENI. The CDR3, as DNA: TGTGCCAGCTCACCACTACGGGGCTCTGGGGCCAACGTCCTGACTTTC. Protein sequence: CASSPLRGSGANVLTF.

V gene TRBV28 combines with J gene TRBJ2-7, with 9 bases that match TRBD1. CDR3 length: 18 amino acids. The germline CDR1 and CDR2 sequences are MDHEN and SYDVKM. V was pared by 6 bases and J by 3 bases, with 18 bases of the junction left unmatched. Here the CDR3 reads CASSPWTLQGALSYEQYF. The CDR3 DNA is TGTGCCAGCAGCCCATGGACCTTACAGGGGGCGCTTAGCTACGAGCAGTACTTC.

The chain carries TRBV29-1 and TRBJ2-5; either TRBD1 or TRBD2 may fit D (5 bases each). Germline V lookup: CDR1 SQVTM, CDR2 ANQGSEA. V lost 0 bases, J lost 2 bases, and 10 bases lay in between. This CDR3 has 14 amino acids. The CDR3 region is CSVEDTGTQETQYF. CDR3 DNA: TGCAGCGTTGAAGATACCGGGACGCAAGAGACCCAGTACTTC.

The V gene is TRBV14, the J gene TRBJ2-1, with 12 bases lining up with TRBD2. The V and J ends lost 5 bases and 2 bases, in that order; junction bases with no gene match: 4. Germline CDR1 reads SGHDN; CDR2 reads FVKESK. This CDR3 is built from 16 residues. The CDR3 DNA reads TGTGCCAGCAGCTCGCTAGCGGGAGGGCCCTACAATGAGCAGTTCTTC. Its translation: CASSSLAGGPYNEQFF.

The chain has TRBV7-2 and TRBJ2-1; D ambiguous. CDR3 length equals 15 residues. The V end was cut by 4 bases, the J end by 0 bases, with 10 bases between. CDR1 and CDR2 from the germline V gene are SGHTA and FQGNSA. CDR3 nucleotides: TGTGCCAGCAGCTCCGGGTCCACCTCCTACAATGAGCAGTTCTTC. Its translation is CASSSGSTSYNEQFF.

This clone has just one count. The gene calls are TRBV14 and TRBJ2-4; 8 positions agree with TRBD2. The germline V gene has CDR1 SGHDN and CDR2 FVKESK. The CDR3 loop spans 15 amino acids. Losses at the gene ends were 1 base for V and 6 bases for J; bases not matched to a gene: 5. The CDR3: CASSQAGGAGNIQYF. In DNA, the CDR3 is TGTGCCAGCAGCCAAGCGGGGGGGGCCGGAAACATTCAGTACTTC.

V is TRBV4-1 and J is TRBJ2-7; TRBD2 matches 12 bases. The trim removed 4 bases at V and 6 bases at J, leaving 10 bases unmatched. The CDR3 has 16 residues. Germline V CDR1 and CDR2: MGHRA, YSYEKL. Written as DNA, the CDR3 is TGCGCCAGCAGCCGCACTAGCGGGGGGACCCTTCGCGAGCAGTACTTC. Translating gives CASSRTSGGTLREQYF.

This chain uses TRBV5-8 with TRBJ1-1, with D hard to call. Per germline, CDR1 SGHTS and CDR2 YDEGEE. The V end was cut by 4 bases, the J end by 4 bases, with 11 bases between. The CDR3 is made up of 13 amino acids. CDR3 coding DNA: TGTGCCAGCAGCGCCGATGCGGGCACTGAAGCTTTCTTT. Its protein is CASSADAGTEAFF.

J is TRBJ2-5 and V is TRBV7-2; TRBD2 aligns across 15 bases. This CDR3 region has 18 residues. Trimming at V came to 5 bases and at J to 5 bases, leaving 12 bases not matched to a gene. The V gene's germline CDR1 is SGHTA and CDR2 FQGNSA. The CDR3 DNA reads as TGTGCCAGCAGCCGATGGACTAGCGGGAGGGCCGGGTGGGAGACCCAGTACTTC. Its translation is CASSRWTSGRAGWETQYF.

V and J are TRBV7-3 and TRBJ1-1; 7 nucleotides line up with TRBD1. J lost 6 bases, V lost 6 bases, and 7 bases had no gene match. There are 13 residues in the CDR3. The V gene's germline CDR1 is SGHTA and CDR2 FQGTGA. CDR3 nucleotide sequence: TGTGCCAGCAGTCTCGGGACAGCAGCTGAAGCTTTCTTT. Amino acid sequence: CASSLGTAAEAFF.

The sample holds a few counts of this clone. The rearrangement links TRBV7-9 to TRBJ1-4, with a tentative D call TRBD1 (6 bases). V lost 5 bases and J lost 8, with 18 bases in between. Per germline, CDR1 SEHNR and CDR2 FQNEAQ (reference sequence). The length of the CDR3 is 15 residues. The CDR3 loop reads CASSLSTGEREKLFF. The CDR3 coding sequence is TGTGCCAGCAGCCTATCGACAGGAGAAAGGGAAAAACTGTTTTTT.